This passage covers 24 T cell receptor beta chains from one sample sequenced in a study of blood T cell repertoires in COVID-19. The assay was immunoSEQ multiplex PCR, and TCRdb's table has in-frame clones only and misses some. The sample holds under 300,000 clones, about 85% seen once. The sample was PBMCs or T cells enriched from blood (not recorded which). The origin of the receptors is a woman aged 50 to 65 who had recovered from COVID-19.

The chain has TRBV2 and TRBJ1-1; 9 bases match TRBD1. Germline loops: CDR1 SNHLY, CDR2 FYNNEI. The trim removed 1 base at V and 4 bases at J, leaving 4 bases unmatched. CDR3 length: 15 amino acids. The chain's CDR3 is CASSEGRDRVTEAFF. The CDR3 region has the DNA TGTGCCAGCAGTGAAGGTCGGGACAGGGTCACTGAAGCTTTCTTT.

This sequence joins TRBV6-5 and TRBJ2-2; no definite D call. V lost 6 bases, J lost 3 bases, and 8 bases lay in between. The CDR3 spans 13 residues. The germline CDR1 and CDR2 sequences are MNHEY and SVGAGI. In DNA form, the CDR3 reads TGTGCCAGCAGCAAGCGTGACACCGGGGAGCTGTTTTTT. Translated, it gives CASSKRDTGELFF.

The V gene is TRBV7-2, the J gene TRBJ1-2; 12 bases are shared with TRBD1. In germline, CDR1 is SGHTA, CDR2 FQGNSA. The CDR3 is 14 amino acids. With V trimmed by 7 bases and J by 7 bases, 7 bases remained unmatched. Here the CDR3 DNA reads TGTGCCAGCACCGGGACAGGGGGCGTCGGTGGCTACACCTTC. It specifies CASTGTGGVGGYTF. Full variable domain (remainder filled in from reference TRBV7-2 and TRBJ1-2): GAGVSQSPSNKVTEKGKDVELRCDPISGHTALYWYRQSLGQGLEFLIYFQGNSAPDKSGLPSDRFSAERTGGSVSTLTIQRTQQEDSAVYLCASTGTGGVGGYTFGSGTRLTVV.

This chain joins TRBV28 and TRBJ1-2, with 9 bases identical to TRBD1. J lost 4 bases, V lost 8 bases, and 5 bases had no gene match. The CDR3 is 13 amino acids. Germline CDR1 is MDHEN and CDR2 is SYDVKM. The DNA of the CDR3 is TGTGCCAGCTTTACACAGGGGGCCTATGGCTACACCTTC. This gives the protein CASFTQGAYGYTF.

This clone has more than one count but fewer than ten. The CDR3 bases are TGTGCCAGTAGTAGGGAGCCCCATCAGCCCCAGCATTTT. Its protein product is CASSREPHQPQHF. The J gene is TRBJ1-5, the V gene TRBV19; D is unclear. The germline CDR1 and CDR2 sequences are LNHDA and SQIVND (reference sequence). V lost 4 bases, J lost 5 bases, and 9 bases lay in between. The CDR3 sequence is 13 residues long.

This clone was seen at least ten times. The gene calls are TRBV5-1 and TRBJ1-5, with D possibly being TRBD1 (5 bases). Germline V lookup: CDR1 SGHRS, CDR2 YFSETQ. CDR3 length: 13 residues. V was pared by 2 bases and J by 7 bases, with 10 bases between. The CDR3 DNA reads TGCGCCAGCAGCTTCCGGGGGGAACAGCCCCAGCATTTT. This sequence encodes CASSFRGEQPQHF.

This clone has only a few counts. The chain employs TRBV27 and TRBJ1-5; D is undetermined. CDR1 and CDR2 from the germline V gene are MNHEY and SMNVEV (reference sequence). This CDR3 has 14 residues. V lost 0 bases, J lost 6 bases, and 9 bases lay in between. CDR3 sequence: CASSLSQASQPQHF. For the CDR3, the DNA is TGTGCCAGCAGTTTATCCCAAGCGTCTCAGCCCCAGCATTTT.

The J gene is TRBJ2-5, the V gene TRBV7-3; tentative D call: TRBD2 (6 bases). The germline V gene has CDR1 SGHTA and CDR2 FQGTGA. The CDR3 sequence is 12 residues long. Trimming pared 5 bases from V and 5 bases from J, leaving 9 bases between. The CDR3 nucleotides are TGTGCCAGCAGCGAAGGGAGGGAGACCCAGTACTTC. Its translation: CASSEGRETQYF.

The J gene is TRBJ1-2, the V gene TRBV6-5; 7 bases are a match to TRBD1. V lost 5 bases, J lost 3 bases, and 6 bases stayed unmatched. Germline CDR1 MNHEY, CDR2 SVGAGI. The CDR3 runs to 14 residues. The CDR3 DNA reads TGTGCCAGCAGTCCCCTTACAGGGGACTATGGCTACACCTTC. Amino acid sequence: CASSPLTGDYGYTF.

DNA for the CDR3: TGTGCCAGCAGTGGGCGGACAGGCGGGAATTCACCCCTCCACTTT. It yields the protein CASSGRTGGNSPLHF. The chain joins TRBV2 to TRBJ1-6; 7 nucleotides align to TRBD1. The CDR3 contains 15 residues. Germline CDR1 SNHLY, CDR2 FYNNEI. V shed 4 bases, J shed 7 bases, and the junction held 7 bases outside the gene matches. Full variable domain (outside the CDR3, taken from reference TRBV2 and TRBJ1-6): EPEVTQTPSHQVTQMGQEVILRCVPISNHLYFYWYRQILGQKVEFLVSFYNNEISEKSEIFDDQFSVERPDGSNFTLKIRSTKLEDSAMYFCASSGRTGGNSPLHFGNGTRLTVT.

V and J are TRBV6-6 and TRBJ2-5; 8 nucleotides align to TRBD1. Germline CDR1 reads MNHNY; CDR2 reads SVGAGI (reference sequence). The CDR3 totals 15 residues. V trimming: 4 bases; J trimming: 1 base; junction bases outside the gene matches: 5. The CDR3 DNA reads TGTGCCAGCAGTTCCCCCGGGACAGGCCAAGAGACCCAGTACTTC. This encodes CASSSPGTGQETQYF.

The CDR3 DNA reads TGTGCCAGTAGTGTGTCTAGCGGGAGGACACAATACGAGCAGTACTTC. It encodes CASSVSSGRTQYEQYF. The genes are TRBV19 and TRBJ2-7, with TRBD2 identical over 11 bases. This CDR3 region has 16 residues. Trimming removed 5 bases from V and 4 bases from J; junction bases left unmatched: 10. Germline values: CDR1 LNHDA, CDR2 SQIVND (reference sequence). The full variable domain, with the rest looked up from reference TRBV19 and TRBJ2-7, is DGGITQSPKYLFRKEGQNVTLSCEQNLNHDAMYWYRQDPGQGLRLIYYSQIVNDFQKGDIAEGYSVSREKKESFPLTVTSAQKNPTAFYLCASSVSSGRTQYEQYFGPGTRLTVT.

This clone was detected once. V gene TRBV9 combines with J gene TRBJ1-6; 8 positions match TRBD1. V shed 4 bases, J shed 7 bases, and the junction held 7 bases outside the gene matches. The CDR3 is 15 residues long. The germline gives CDR1 SGDLS, CDR2 YYNGEE. Here the CDR3 DNA reads TGTGCCAGCAGCCTTTCCGGACAGGGAAATTCACCCCTCCACTTT. Protein sequence: CASSLSGQGNSPLHF.

This clone was picked up a small number of times. The chain links TRBV27 to TRBJ1-4; the match to TRBD1 covers 7 bases. The CDR3 spans 15 residues. Per the germline V gene, CDR1 is MNHEY and CDR2 is SMNVEV (reference sequence). V dropped 5 bases and J dropped 5; count of bases not matched to a gene: 8. The CDR3 here is CASSPPDRANEKLFF. The DNA of the CDR3 is TGTGCCAGCAGTCCCCCTGACAGGGCGAATGAAAAACTGTTTTTT.

The CDR3 is CASSYVQGARAFF. CDR3 sequence (DNA): TGTGCCAGCAGTTACGTACAGGGGGCTAGAGCTTTCTTT. The V call is TRBV6-5, the J call TRBJ1-1; TRBD1 agrees at 9 bases. This CDR3 is built from 13 residues. The V segment lost 2 bases and the J segment 10 bases; nucleotides outside the gene matches: 5. Looked up from germline, CDR1 is MNHEY and CDR2 is SVGAGI.

The chain combines TRBV28 with TRBJ2-6; D might be TRBD2 (6 bases). This CDR3 has 16 amino acids. Trimming removed 7 bases from V and 2 bases from J, with 15 bases in between. The germline CDR1 and CDR2 sequences are MDHEN and SYDVKM. The CDR3 loop reads CASTLKGGAGANVLTF. The CDR3 DNA sequence: TGTGCCAGCACCCTTAAGGGCGGGGCTGGGGCCAACGTCCTGACTTTC.

The gene calls are TRBV15 and TRBJ2-1, with TRBD2 matching 10 bases. CDR1 and CDR2 from the germline V gene are LNHNV and YYDKDF (reference sequence). Losses at the gene ends were 3 bases for V and 7 bases for J; bases not matched to a gene: 6. The CDR3 is 15 amino acids. CDR3 sequence (DNA): TGTGCCACCAGCAGGGGACTAGCGATTAATAATGAGCAGTTCTTC. Translation gives CATSRGLAINNEQFF.

V gene TRBV28 combines with J gene TRBJ2-7; 8 bases agree with TRBD2. Germline values: CDR1 MDHEN, CDR2 SYDVKM. After removal of 6 bases from V and 4 bases from J, the junction contained 8 bases not matched to a gene. This CDR3 comprises 14 residues. The CDR3 region is CASRTGRAAYEQYF. DNA of the CDR3: TGTGCCAGCAGGACCGGGAGGGCCGCTTACGAGCAGTACTTC.

The genes are TRBV7-2 and TRBJ1-4, with 9 bases matching TRBD1. Germline assignment: CDR1 SGHTA and CDR2 FQGNSA. CDR3 size: 15 residues. With 6 bases clipped from V and 4 bases from J, the junction kept 6 bases outside the gene matches. CDR3 nucleotides: TGTGCCAGCAGGGAAGGACAGGGGTTTAATGAAAAACTGTTTTTT. Amino acids: CASREGQGFNEKLFF.

This clone was seen only once. This chain connects TRBV28 to TRBJ2-5; a weak D match, TRBD1 (5 bases). This CDR3 contains 13 residues. The germline CDR1 and CDR2 sequences are MDHEN and SYDVKM. The CDR3 sequence is CVTGRQFQETQYF. CDR3 DNA sequence: TGTGTCACAGGACGACAGTTCCAAGAGACCCAGTACTTC.

The V gene is TRBV12-3 or TRBV12-4, the J gene TRBJ2-7, with a weak D call TRBD2 (6 bases). This CDR3 spans 12 amino acids. The germline V and J ends were trimmed by 5 bases and 3 bases, with 8 bases remaining between them. The CDR3 loop is CASSPGGYEQYF. The DNA for the CDR3 is TGTGCCAGCAGTCCCGGGGGCTACGAGCAGTACTTC.

This clone turned up a few times. The rearrangement uses TRBV5-6 and TRBJ1-2, with D possibly being TRBD1 (5 bases). This CDR3 region has 14 residues. Looked up from germline, CDR1 is SGHDT and CDR2 is YYEEEE. V dropped 0 bases and J dropped 6 bases, with 12 bases sitting between them. CDR3 nucleotides: TGTGCCAGCAGCTTGGTTTCTGGGGGGAATGGCTACACCTTC. It is translated as CASSLVSGGNGYTF.

The genes are TRBV6-5 and TRBJ1-2; D may be TRBD1 (6 bases). Germline assignment: CDR1 MNHEY and CDR2 SVGAGI. The CDR3 runs to 16 residues. Trimming took off 2 bases at V and 5 bases at J, with 18 bases between the two ends. CDR3: CASSYAQGPSGYGYTF. The DNA of the CDR3 is TGTGCCAGCAGTTACGCACAGGGTCCGAGTGGATATGGCTACACCTTC.

The V gene is TRBV28, the J gene TRBJ2-7; no firm D call. V dropped 4 bases and J dropped 0 bases, with 4 bases sitting between them. Per the germline V gene, CDR1 is MDHEN and CDR2 is SYDVKM. This CDR3 is built from 12 residues. Written as DNA, the CDR3 is TGTGCCAGCAGTTCCAGCTCCTACGAGCAGTACTTC. This gives the protein CASSSSSYEQYF.